The rows below give T cell receptor beta chains drawn from one sample of a study of Ad26.COV2.S vaccination and SARS-CoV-2 variants. Sequencing was performed with immunoSEQ multiplex PCR; in TCRdb, only in-frame clones are kept and a portion is missing. This sample has roughly 320,000 clones, with roughly 84% found just once. Sequenced here: peripheral blood, sampled in a trial of Ad26.COV2.S vaccine versus placebo. These TCRs come from a person between 18 and 59 years old who received the Ad26.COV2.S COVID-19 vaccine or a placebo. The CDR3 runs from the conserved cysteine through the conserved F or W. The D gene is left open where the match is weak. Some rows have no size entry. The others give once, few or many, or a class for an expanded clone.

d_call	v_call	j_call	clone_size	cdr3_aa	cdr3_nt
NA	TRBV25-1	TRBJ1-1	NA	CASRGPQGKAGAFF	TGTGCCAGCAGAGGCCCCCAGGGGAAGGCAGGAGCTTTCTTT
TRBD1	TRBV19	TRBJ1-2	NA	CASSEQGARSGYTF	TGTGCCAGTAGTGAACAGGGGGCGCGATCTGGCTACACCTTC
TRBD2	TRBV6-6	TRBJ2-2	once	CASRGGMNTGELFF	TGTGCCAGCCGCGGGGGGATGAACACCGGGGAGCTGTTTTTT
TRBD1	TRBV4-1	TRBJ2-7	NA	CASSQVSRGQTYEQYF	TGCGCCAGCAGCCAAGTTTCTCGGGGACAGACCTACGAGCAGTACTTC
TRBD2	TRBV4-1	TRBJ2-1	NA	CASSQRQWASGDQNEQFF	TGCGCCAGCAGCCAGAGGCAGTGGGCTAGCGGGGATCAGAATGAGCAGTTCTTC
NA	TRBV6-5	TRBJ1-1	few	CASSYSGLPGTTEAFF	TGTGCCAGCAGTTACTCGGGGCTCCCCGGGACCACTGAAGCTTTCTTT
NA	TRBV27	TRBJ1-2	once	CASSFRDAWTGYTF	TGTGCCAGCAGTTTCCGGGACGCCTGGACCGGCTACACCTTC
NA	TRBV27	TRBJ1-1	NA	CASSLAGATEAFF	TGTGCCAGCAGTTTGGCCGGGGCCACTGAAGCTTTCTTT
NA	TRBV30	TRBJ2-2	NA	CAWSNADTGELFF	TGTGCCTGGAGTAACGCCGACACCGGGGAGCTGTTTTTT
TRBD1	TRBV5-8	TRBJ1-2	once	CASSFGTGAVGYTF	TGTGCCAGCAGCTTCGGGACAGGGGCCGTTGGCTACACCTTC
TRBD2	TRBV6-5	TRBJ2-7	once	CASSSPLAGAYEQYF	TGTGCCAGCAGTTCCCCACTGGCGGGGGCCTACGAGCAGTACTTC
NA	TRBV4-3	TRBJ1-2	NA	CASSQELGYYGYTF	TGCGCCAGCAGCCAAGAGTTGGGGTACTATGGCTACACCTTC